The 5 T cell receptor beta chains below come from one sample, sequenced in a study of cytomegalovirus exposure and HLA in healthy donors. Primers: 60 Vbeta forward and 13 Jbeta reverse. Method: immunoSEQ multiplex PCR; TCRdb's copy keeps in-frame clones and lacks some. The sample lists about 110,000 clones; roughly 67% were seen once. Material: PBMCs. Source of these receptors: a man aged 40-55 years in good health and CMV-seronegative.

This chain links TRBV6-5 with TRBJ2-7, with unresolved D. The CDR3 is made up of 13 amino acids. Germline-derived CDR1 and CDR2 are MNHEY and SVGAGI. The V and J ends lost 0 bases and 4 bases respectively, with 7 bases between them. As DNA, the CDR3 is TGTGCCAGCAGTTACTCGAGGCAGTACGAGCAGTACTTC. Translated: CASSYSRQYEQYF.

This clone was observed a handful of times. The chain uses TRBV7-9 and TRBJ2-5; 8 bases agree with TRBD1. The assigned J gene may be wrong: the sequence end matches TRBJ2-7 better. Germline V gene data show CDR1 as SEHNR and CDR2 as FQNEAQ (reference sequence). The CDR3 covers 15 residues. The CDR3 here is CASSLGGQGSYEQYF. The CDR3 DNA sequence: TGTGCCAGCAGCTTAGGCGGACAGGGTTCCTACGAGCAGTACTTC.

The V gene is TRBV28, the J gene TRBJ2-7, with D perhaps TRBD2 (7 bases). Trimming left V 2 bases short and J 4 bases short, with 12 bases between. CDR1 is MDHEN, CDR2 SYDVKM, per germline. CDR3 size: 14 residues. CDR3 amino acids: CASSLRGGEYEQYF. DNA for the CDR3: TGTGCCAGCAGTTTAAGAGGGGGGGAGTACGAGCAGTACTTC.

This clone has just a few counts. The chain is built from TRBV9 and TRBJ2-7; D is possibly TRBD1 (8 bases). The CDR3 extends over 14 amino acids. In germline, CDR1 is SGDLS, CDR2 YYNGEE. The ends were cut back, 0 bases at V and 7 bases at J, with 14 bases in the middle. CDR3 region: CASSVGTGGGEQYF. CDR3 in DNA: TGTGCCAGCAGCGTAGGAACAGGGGGGGGAGAGCAGTACTTC.

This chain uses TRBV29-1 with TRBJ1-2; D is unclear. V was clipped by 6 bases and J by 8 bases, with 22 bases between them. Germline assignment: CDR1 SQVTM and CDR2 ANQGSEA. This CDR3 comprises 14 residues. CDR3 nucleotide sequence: TGCAGCGTCCTCCCCGAAGGGCGGACTAGCGGCTACACCTTC. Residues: CSVLPEGRTSGYTF. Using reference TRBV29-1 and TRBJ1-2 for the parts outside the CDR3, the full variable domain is SAVISQKPSRDICQRGTSLTIQCQVDSQVTMMFWYRQQPGQSLTLIATANQGSEATYESGFVIDKFPISRPNLTFSTLTVSNMSPEDSSIYLCSVLPEGRTSGYTFGSGTRLTVV.